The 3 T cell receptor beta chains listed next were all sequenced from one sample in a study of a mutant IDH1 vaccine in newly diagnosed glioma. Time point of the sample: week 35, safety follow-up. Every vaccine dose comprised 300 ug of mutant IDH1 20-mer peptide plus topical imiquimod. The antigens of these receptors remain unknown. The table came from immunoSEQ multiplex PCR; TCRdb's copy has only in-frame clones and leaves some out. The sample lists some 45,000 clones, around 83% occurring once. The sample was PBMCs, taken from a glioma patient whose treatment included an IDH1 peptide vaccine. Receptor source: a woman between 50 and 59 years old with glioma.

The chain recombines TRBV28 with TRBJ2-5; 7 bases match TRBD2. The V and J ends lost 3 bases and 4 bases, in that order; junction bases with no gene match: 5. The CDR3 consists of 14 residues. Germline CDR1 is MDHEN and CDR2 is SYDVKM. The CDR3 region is CASSLGGDLETQYF. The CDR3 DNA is TGTGCCAGCAGTTTGGGAGGGGATCTAGAGACCCAGTACTTC.

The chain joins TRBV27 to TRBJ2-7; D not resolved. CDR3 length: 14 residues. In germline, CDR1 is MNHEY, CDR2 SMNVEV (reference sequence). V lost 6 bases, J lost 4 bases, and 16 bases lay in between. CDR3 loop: CASSHGGAWYEQYF. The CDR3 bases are TGTGCCAGCAGCCACGGCGGAGCTTGGTACGAGCAGTACTTC.

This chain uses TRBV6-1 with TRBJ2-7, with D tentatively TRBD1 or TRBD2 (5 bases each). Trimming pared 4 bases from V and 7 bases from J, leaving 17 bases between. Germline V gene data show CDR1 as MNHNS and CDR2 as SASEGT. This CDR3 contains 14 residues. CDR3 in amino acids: CASSARDGRGEQYF. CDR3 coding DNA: TGTGCCAGCAGTGCCCGGGACGGCCGGGGTGAGCAGTACTTC.